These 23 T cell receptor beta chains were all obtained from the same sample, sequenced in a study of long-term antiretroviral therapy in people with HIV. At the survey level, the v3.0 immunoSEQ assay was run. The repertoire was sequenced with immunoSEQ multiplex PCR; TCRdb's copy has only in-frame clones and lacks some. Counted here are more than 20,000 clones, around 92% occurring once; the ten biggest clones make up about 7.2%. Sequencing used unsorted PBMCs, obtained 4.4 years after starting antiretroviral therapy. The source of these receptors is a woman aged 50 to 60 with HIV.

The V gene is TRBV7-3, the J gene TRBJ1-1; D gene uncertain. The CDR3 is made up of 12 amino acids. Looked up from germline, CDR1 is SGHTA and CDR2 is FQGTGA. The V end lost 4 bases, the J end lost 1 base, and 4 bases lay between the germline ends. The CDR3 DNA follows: TGTGCCAGCAGCTACGAGAACACTGAAGCTTTCTTT. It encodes CASSYENTEAFF.

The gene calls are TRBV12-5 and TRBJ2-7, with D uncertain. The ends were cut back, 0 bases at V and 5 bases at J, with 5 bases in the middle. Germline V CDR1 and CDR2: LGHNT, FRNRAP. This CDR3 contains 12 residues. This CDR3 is CASGLVGNEQYF. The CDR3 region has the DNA TGTGCTAGTGGTTTGGTAGGGAACGAGCAGTACTTC.

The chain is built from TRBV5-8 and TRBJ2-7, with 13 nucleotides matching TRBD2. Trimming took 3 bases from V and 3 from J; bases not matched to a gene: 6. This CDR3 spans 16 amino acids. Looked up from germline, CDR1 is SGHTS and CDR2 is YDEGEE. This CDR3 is CASSSPRTSGGYEQYF. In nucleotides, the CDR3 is TGTGCCAGCAGCTCCCCCAGGACTAGCGGGGGCTACGAGCAGTACTTC.

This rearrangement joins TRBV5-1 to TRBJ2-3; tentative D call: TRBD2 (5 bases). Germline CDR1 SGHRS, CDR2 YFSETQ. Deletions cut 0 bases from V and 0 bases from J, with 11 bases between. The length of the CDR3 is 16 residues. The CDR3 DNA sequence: TGCGCCAGCAGCTTGGACGGGCGGGCTAGCACAGATACGCAGTATTTT. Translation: CASSLDGRASTDTQYF.

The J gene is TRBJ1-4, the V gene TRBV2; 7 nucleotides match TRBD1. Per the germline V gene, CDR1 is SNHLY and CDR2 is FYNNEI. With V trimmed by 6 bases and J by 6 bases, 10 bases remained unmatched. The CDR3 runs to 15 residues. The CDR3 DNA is TGTGCCAGCAGCCCTAGACAGGGTCGGCATGAAAAACTGTTTTTT. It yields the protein CASSPRQGRHEKLFF.

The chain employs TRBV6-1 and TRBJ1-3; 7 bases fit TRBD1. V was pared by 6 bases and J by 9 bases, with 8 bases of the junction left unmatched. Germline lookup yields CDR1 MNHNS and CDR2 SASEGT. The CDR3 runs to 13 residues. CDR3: CASRGDRPSTIYF. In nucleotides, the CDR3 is TGTGCCAGCAGGGGGGACAGACCCAGCACCATATATTTT.

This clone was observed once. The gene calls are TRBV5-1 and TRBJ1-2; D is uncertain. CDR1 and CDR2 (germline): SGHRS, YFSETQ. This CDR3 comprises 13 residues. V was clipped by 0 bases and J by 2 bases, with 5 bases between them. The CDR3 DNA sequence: TGCGCCAGCAGCTTGGCCGACAACTATGGCTACACCTTC. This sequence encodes CASSLADNYGYTF.

The CDR3 DNA reads TGTGCCAGCAGCACTACGACAGGGTCCGGTCAGCCCCAGCATTTT. Encoded protein: CASSTTTGSGQPQHF. The chain joins TRBV7-2 to TRBJ1-5, with 7 bases lining up with TRBD1. This CDR3 is 15 amino acids long. Per the germline V gene, CDR1 is SGHTA and CDR2 is FQGNSA. V was clipped by 5 bases and J by 6 bases; unmatched bases: 10.

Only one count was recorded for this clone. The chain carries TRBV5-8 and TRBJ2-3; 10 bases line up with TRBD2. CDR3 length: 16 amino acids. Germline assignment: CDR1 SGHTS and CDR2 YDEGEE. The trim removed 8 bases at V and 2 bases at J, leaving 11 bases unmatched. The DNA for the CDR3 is TGTGCCAGTTCGTCTAGCGGGGGTCGGTACACAGATACGCAGTATTTT. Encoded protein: CASSSSGGRYTDTQYF. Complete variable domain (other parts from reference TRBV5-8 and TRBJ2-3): EAGVTQSPTHLIKTRGQQATLRCSPISGHTSVYWYQQALGLGLQFLLWYDEGEERNRGNFPPRFSGRQFPNYSSELNVNALELEDSALYLCASSSSGGRYTDTQYFGPGTRLTVL.

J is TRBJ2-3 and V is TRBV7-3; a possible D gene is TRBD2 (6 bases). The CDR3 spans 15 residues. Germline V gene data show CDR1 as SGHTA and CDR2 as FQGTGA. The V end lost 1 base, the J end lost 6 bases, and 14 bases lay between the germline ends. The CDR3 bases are TGTGCCAGCAGCTTAAGTAATACCCGGGGGGATACGCAGTATTTT. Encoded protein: CASSLSNTRGDTQYF. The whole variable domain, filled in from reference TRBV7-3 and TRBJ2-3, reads GAGVSQTPSNKVTEKGKYVELRCDPISGHTALYWYRQSLGQGPEFLIYFQGTGAADDSGLPNDRFFAVRPEGSVSTLKIQRTERGDSAVYLCASSLSNTRGDTQYFGPGTRLTVL.

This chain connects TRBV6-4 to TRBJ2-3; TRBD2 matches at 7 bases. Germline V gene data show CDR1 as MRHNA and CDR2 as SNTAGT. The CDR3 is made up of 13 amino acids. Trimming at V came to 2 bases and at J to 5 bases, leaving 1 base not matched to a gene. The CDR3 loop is CASSDREGDTQYF. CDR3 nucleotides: TGTGCCAGCAGTGACAGGGAGGGAGATACGCAGTATTTT.

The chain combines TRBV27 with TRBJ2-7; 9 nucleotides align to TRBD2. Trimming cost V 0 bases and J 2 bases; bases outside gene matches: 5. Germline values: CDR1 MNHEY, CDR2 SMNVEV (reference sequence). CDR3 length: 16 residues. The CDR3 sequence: CASSLSPGLATYEQYF. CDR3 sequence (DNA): TGTGCCAGCAGTTTATCCCCGGGACTAGCCACCTACGAGCAGTACTTC.

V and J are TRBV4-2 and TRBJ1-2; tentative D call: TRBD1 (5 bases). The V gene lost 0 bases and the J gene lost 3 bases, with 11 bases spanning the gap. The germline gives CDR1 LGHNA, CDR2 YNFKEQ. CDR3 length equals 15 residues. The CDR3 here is CASSQDAARDYGYTF. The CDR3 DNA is TGTGCCAGCAGCCAAGATGCGGCCAGGGACTATGGCTACACCTTC.

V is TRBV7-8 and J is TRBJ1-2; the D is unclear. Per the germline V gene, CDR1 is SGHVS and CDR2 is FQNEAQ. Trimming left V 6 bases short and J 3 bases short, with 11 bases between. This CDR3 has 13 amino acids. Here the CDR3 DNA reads TGTGCCAGCAGTGCCGTGTGGGACTATGGCTACACCTTC. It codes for CASSAVWDYGYTF.

CDR3 region: CASSLLPRDGASYEQYF. In nucleotides, the CDR3 is TGTGCCAGCAGTTTACTCCCCCGGGACGGGGCCTCCTACGAGCAGTACTTC. The V call is TRBV27, the J call TRBJ2-7; TRBD1 or TRBD2 may be the D gene (5 bases each). CDR1 is MNHEY, CDR2 SMNVEV, per germline (reference sequence). V was clipped by 2 bases and J by 0 bases, with 17 bases between them. The CDR3 sequence is 17 residues long.

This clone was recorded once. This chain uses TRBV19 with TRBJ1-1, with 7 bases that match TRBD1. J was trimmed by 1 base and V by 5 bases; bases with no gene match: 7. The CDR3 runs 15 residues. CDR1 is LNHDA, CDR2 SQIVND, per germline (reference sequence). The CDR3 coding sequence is TGTGCCAGTAGTGCGGTGGCAGGGGGGAACACTGAAGCTTTCTTT. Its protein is CASSAVAGGNTEAFF.

The CDR3 here is CASSHRGLGANVLTF. The DNA for the CDR3 is TGTGCCAGCAGCCACCGAGGGCTTGGGGCCAACGTCCTGACTTTC. This chain uses TRBV14 with TRBJ2-6; maybe TRBD2 (5 bases). Trimming left V 3 bases short and J 3 bases short, with 9 bases between. The CDR3 extends over 15 amino acids. Germline CDR1 is SGHDN and CDR2 is FVKESK. The whole variable domain, filled in from reference TRBV14 and TRBJ2-6, reads EAGVTQFPSHSVIEKGQTVTLRCDPISGHDNLYWYRRVMGKEIKFLLHFVKESKQDESGMPNNRFLAERTGGTYSTLKVQPAELEDSGVYFCASSHRGLGANVLTFGAGSRLTVL.

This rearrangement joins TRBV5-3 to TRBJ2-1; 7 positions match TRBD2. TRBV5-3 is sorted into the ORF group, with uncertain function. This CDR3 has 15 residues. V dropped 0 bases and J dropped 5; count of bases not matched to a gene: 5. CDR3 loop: CARSLGASGDNEQFF. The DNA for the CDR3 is TGTGCCAGAAGCTTGGGCGCTAGCGGAGACAATGAGCAGTTCTTC.

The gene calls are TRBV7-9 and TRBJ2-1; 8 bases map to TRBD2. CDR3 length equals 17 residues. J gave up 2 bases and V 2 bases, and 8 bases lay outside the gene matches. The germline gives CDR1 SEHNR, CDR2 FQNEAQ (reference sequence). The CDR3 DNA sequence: TGTGCCAGCAGCTTAAGAATCGGGGGGGGTACCTACAATGAGCAGTTCTTC. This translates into CASSLRIGGGTYNEQFF.

DNA of the CDR3: TGTGCCAGCAGCGTCCTGGACATTAATACGCAGTATTTT. It encodes CASSVLDINTQYF. J is TRBJ2-3 and V is TRBV7-9; possible D gene TRBD1, 5 bases. The CDR3 has 13 residues. V was pared by 5 bases and J by 7 bases, with 13 bases between. Germline V gene sequence: CDR1 SEHNR, CDR2 FQNEAQ (reference sequence).

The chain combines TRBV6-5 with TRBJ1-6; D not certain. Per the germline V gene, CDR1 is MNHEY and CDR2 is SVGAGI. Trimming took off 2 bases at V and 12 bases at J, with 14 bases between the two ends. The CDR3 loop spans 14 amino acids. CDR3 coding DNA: TGTGCCAGCAGTTACGATAGCCCCTTCCGACCCCTCCACTTT. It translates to CASSYDSPFRPLHF.

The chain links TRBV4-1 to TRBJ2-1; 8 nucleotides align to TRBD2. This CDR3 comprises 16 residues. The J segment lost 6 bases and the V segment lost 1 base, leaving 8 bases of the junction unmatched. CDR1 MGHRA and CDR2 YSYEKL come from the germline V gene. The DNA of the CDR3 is TGCGCCAGCAGCCAAGGCCCCCCGGGAGGGGGCAATGAGCAGTTCTTC. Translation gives CASSQGPPGGGNEQFF.

As DNA, the CDR3 is TGTGCCAGCAACCGGGGGGCGACGGCCGGGGAGCTGTTTTTT. Translating it yields CASNRGATAGELFF. The V gene is TRBV9, the J gene TRBJ2-2; maybe TRBD2 (7 bases). The germline CDR1 and CDR2 sequences are SGDLS and YYNGEE. V was trimmed by 6 bases and J by 6 bases, leaving 15 bases between them. The CDR3 extends over 14 amino acids. Filled out from reference TRBV9 and TRBJ2-2, the complete variable domain reads DSGVTQTPKHLITATGQRVTLRCSPRSGDLSVYWYQQSLDQGLQFLIQYYNGEERAKGNILERFSAQQFPDLHSELNLSSLELGDSALYFCASNRGATAGELFFGEGSRLTVL.